The 8 T cell receptor beta chains reported below all come from one sample, sequenced in a study of OX40 agonist ivuxolimab in advanced cancers. The library was generated by the immunoSEQ multiplex PCR assay. TCRdb limited this immuneACCESS table to in-frame rearrangements with V and J called. A share of clones is missing; checked studies link under half to unresolved V genes, and the rest is unexplained. The sample data list 55,000 to 85,000 clones, and about four fifths of these were observed just once. More than 1% of the sample is taken by the ten largest. The sample in question was CD4+ or CD8+ T cells sorted from blood, obtained in a trial of the OX40 agonist ivuxolimab. The receptor set was obtained from an adult with an advanced solid tumor such as melanoma, head and neck, liver or kidney cancer.

Only a few counts were recorded for this clone. V gene TRBV18 combines with J gene TRBJ1-1, with no clear D. Germline-derived CDR1 and CDR2 are KGHSH and LQKENI. This CDR3 has 14 amino acids. V gave up 3 bases and J gave up 0 bases, with 8 bases separating them. CDR3 bases: TGTGCCAGCTCACCGTTCCACCTGAACACTGAAGCTTTCTTT. Protein product: CASSPFHLNTEAFF.

The V gene is TRBV5-1, the J gene TRBJ2-1, with D hard to call. The CDR3 contains 12 residues. CDR1 and CDR2 from the germline V gene are SGHRS and YFSETQ. V lost 4 bases and J 8 bases, leaving 10 bases between the germline ends. Here the CDR3 DNA reads TGCGCCAGCAGCAAAAGCTGGGATGAGCAGTTCTTC. Its translation is CASSKSWDEQFF.

V and J are TRBV5-6 and TRBJ2-1; unclear D gene. V was pared by 2 bases and J by 6 bases, with 9 bases between. The V gene's germline CDR1 is SGHDT and CDR2 YYEEEE. CDR3 length: 13 amino acids. CDR3 coding DNA: TGTGCCAGCAGCTTCCCAGGTCCCAATGAGCAGTTCTTC. Protein: CASSFPGPNEQFF.

The chain joins TRBV11-2 to TRBJ1-1, with 7 bases identical to TRBD1. The CDR3 is 12 amino acids. CDR1 and CDR2 from the germline V gene are SGHAT and FQNNGV. Unmatched junction bases numbered 7, after V lost 4 bases and J lost 11 bases. CDR3 region: CASSWGTERAFF. As DNA, the CDR3 is TGTGCCAGCAGCTGGGGGACAGAAAGGGCTTTCTTT.

The chain joins TRBV5-1 to TRBJ1-6; D is unresolved. The CDR3 is 14 amino acids. From germline, CDR1 is SGHRS and CDR2 YFSETQ. V lost 4 bases and J lost 10, with 15 bases in between. The CDR3 sequence: CASSQTSPGSPLHF. The CDR3 DNA reads TGCGCCAGCAGCCAGACATCTCCGGGGTCACCCCTCCACTTT.

The chain couples TRBV5-1 to TRBJ2-3; D call uncertain. The CDR3 sequence is 12 residues long. The V gene lost 5 bases and the J gene lost 2 bases, with 6 bases spanning the gap. Germline-derived CDR1 and CDR2 are SGHRS and YFSETQ. The CDR3, as DNA: TGCGCCAGCAGATCACTCACAGATACGCAGTATTTT. Translating gives CASRSLTDTQYF.

The table lists this clone with a few counts. The rearrangement links TRBV7-9 to TRBJ1-6; no firm D call. The germline V gene has CDR1 SEHNR and CDR2 FQNEAQ (reference sequence). This CDR3 contains 13 residues. V lost 5 bases and J lost 9, with 11 bases in between. The CDR3 bases are TGTGCCAGCAGCCCGCAAGTCCCTTCACCCCTCCACTTT. This sequence encodes CASSPQVPSPLHF.

This chain connects TRBV10-3 to TRBJ2-7; TRBD1 aligns across 8 bases. The CDR3 has 13 residues. The ends lost 6 bases at V and 6 bases at J; junction bases unmatched: 7. Germline lookup yields CDR1 ENHRY and CDR2 SYGVKD. CDR3 region: CAIRGQGMGEQYF. The CDR3 DNA reads as TGTGCCATCAGAGGACAGGGTATGGGCGAGCAGTACTTC.